One sample yielded the 26 T cell receptor beta chains listed below, sequenced in a study of T-cell memory formation after mild COVID-19. TCRdb reanalysed the 5' RACE reads using MiXCR and keeps one entry per CDR3 protein. The table shows some 310,000 distinct CDR3 sequences, with less than 25% occurring only once. Sequencing input: PBMCs or a T cell subset sorted from them (not recorded which). All receptors come from a man between 18 and 35 years old who had mild COVID-19 (a few samples of this study predate the infection). Cell type and time point are not known.

The chain is built from TRBV2 and TRBJ1-5; TRBD1 matches 7 bases. The CDR3 runs to 15 residues. Germline lookup yields CDR1 SNHLY and CDR2 FYNNEI. V lost 3 bases and J lost 5; bases outside the gene matches: 7. CDR3 sequence reads: CASSETGQTYQPQHF. CDR3 DNA: TGTGCCAGCAGTGAGACGGGACAGACTTATCAGCCCCAGCATTTT.

The V and J genes are TRBV9 and TRBJ1-6; TRBD1 is a possible D gene (6 bases). CDR3 size: 16 residues. Germline V CDR1 and CDR2: SGDLS, YYNGEE. Trimming removed 4 bases from V and 8 bases from J, with 19 bases in between. This chain's CDR3 is CASSNDQGGIDSPLHF. CDR3 bases: TGTGCCAGCAGCAATGACCAAGGGGGGATTGATTCACCCCTCCACTTT. Combining the CDR3 with reference TRBV9 and TRBJ1-6 gives the whole variable domain DSGVTQTPKHLITATGQRVTLRCSPRSGDLSVYWYQQSLDQGLQFLIQYYNGEERAKGNILERFSAQQFPDLHSELNLSSLELGDSALYFCASSNDQGGIDSPLHFGNGTRLTVT.

This clonotype was counted a few times. This chain links TRBV18 with TRBJ1-6; D may be TRBD1 (6 bases). CDR1 is KGHSH and CDR2 is LQKENI in the germline V gene. The CDR3 has 14 amino acids. V gave up 1 base and J gave up 9 bases, with 10 bases separating them. The chain's CDR3 is CASSPRGASSPLHF. The CDR3 DNA reads as TGTGCCAGCTCACCACGGGGGGCAAGTTCACCCCTCCACTTT. Combining the CDR3 with reference TRBV18 and TRBJ1-6 gives the whole variable domain NAGVMQNPRHLVRRRGQEARLRCSPMKGHSHVYWYRQLPEEGLKFMVYLQKENIIDESGMPKERFSAEFPKEGPSILRIQQVVRGDSAAYFCASSPRGASSPLHFGNGTRLTVT.

On this clonotype: A much more abundant neighbour one base away suggests this may be a read error. The rearrangement links TRBV7-2 to TRBJ1-2, with a possible D match to TRBD1 (6 bases). Germline loops: CDR1 SGHTA, CDR2 FQGNSA. V lost 1 base and J lost 8, with 20 bases in between. CDR3 size: 16 residues. The CDR3 loop is CASSLVDGGQVLGYTF. The CDR3 DNA sequence: TGTGCCAGCAGCTTAGTGGATGGGGGGCAAGTACTCGGCTACACCTTC.

The chain combines TRBV3-1 with TRBJ2-2; the match to TRBD1 covers 8 bases. This CDR3 contains 15 residues. Germline CDR1 LGHDT, CDR2 YNNKEL (reference sequence). The ends lost 3 bases at V and 7 bases at J; junction bases unmatched: 7. The CDR3 coding sequence is TGTGCCAGCAGCCAGGGGACAGGAAGTCTCGGGGAGCTGTTTTTT. Its protein is CASSQGTGSLGELFF.

The rearrangement links TRBV5-4 to TRBJ1-1, with a weak D call TRBD1 (6 bases). Germline V gives CDR1 SGHNT, CDR2 YYREEE (reference sequence). The CDR3 is made up of 16 amino acids. Trimming took off 0 bases at V and 0 bases at J, with 12 bases between the two ends. The CDR3 region is CASSLVPTGMNTEAFF. The CDR3 DNA reads as TGTGCCAGCAGCTTGGTACCGACAGGTATGAACACTGAAGCTTTCTTT. Combining the CDR3 with reference TRBV5-4 and TRBJ1-1 gives the whole variable domain ETGVTQSPTHLIKTRGQQVTLRCSSQSGHNTVSWYQQALGQGPQFIFQYYREEENGRGNFPPRFSGLQFPNYSSELNVNALELDDSALYLCASSLVPTGMNTEAFFGQGTRLTVV.

The rearrangement joins TRBV5-5 to TRBJ1-6, with D perhaps matching TRBD1 (6 bases). Trimming shortened V by 4 bases and J by 13 bases, and 18 bases separated the two germline ends. There are 14 residues in the CDR3. CDR1 SGHKS and CDR2 YYEKEE come from the germline V gene (reference sequence). Here the CDR3 reads CASSLTGVSGPLHF. CDR3 in DNA: TGTGCCAGCAGCCTGACAGGAGTTTCGGGCCCCCTCCACTTT.

V gene TRBV5-4 combines with J gene TRBJ2-1; 12 bases line up with TRBD2. The CDR3 is made up of 15 amino acids. Germline CDR1 is SGHNT and CDR2 is YYREEE (reference sequence). The ends lost 5 bases at V and 7 bases at J; junction bases unmatched: 7. In DNA, the CDR3 is TGTGCCAGCAGGGGCGGGACTAGCGGGCCGAATGAGCAGTTCTTC. Translation gives CASRGGTSGPNEQFF.

This clonotype has just a few counts. CDR3 nucleotide sequence: TGCAGCGCGCTAACTAGCGGATACAATGAGCAGTTCTTC. Protein: CSALTSGYNEQFF. The genes are TRBV29-1 and TRBJ2-1, with 8 positions matching TRBD2. Germline V lookup: CDR1 SQVTM, CDR2 ANQGSEA. V was pared by 7 bases and J by 4 bases, with 6 bases of the junction left unmatched. The CDR3 contains 13 residues.

This clonotype showed up many times. The V and J genes are TRBV12-3 or TRBV12-4 and TRBJ1-5; D is unresolved. V was clipped by 8 bases and J by 7 bases, with 9 bases between them. The CDR3 spans 11 residues. CDR3 region: CASGSGQPQHF. As DNA, the CDR3 is TGTGCCAGCGGGAGCGGGCAGCCCCAGCATTTT.

At least ten counts were recorded for this clonotype. This chain links TRBV6-6 with TRBJ1-2, with D possibly being TRBD1 (6 bases). In germline, CDR1 is MNHNY, CDR2 SVGAGI (reference sequence). This CDR3 has 14 residues. The V and J ends lost 2 bases and 3 bases respectively, with 10 bases between them. The CDR3 region is CASSYQQGYYGYTF. CDR3 nucleotides: TGTGCCAGCAGTTACCAACAGGGATACTATGGCTACACCTTC.

This chain links TRBV4-2 with TRBJ2-1; D not certain. Germline values: CDR1 LGHNA, CDR2 YNFKEQ. V was pared by 3 bases and J by 7 bases, with 7 bases between. The length of the CDR3 is 12 residues. The CDR3 region has the DNA TGTGCCAGCAGCCATACGCGGAATGAGCAGTTCTTC. Translating it yields CASSHTRNEQFF.

This sequence joins TRBV20-1 and TRBJ1-5, with TRBD1 identical over 8 bases. Germline V gives CDR1 DFQATT, CDR2 SNEGSKA (reference sequence). The CDR3 contains 13 residues. The V gene end was trimmed by 3 bases and the J gene end by 6 bases; junction bases not matched to a gene: 4. CDR3 bases: TGCAGTGCTAGGACAGGGGAGGGTCAGCCCCAGCATTTT. It codes for CSARTGEGQPQHF.

This clonotype was counted between two and nine times. This sequence joins TRBV5-1 and TRBJ2-1; D unclear. Germline V gene sequence: CDR1 SGHRS, CDR2 YFSETQ. This CDR3 region has 14 residues. V was cut by 4 bases and J by 7 bases, with 15 bases left in between. CDR3 sequence reads: CASSPPLVGNEQFF. As DNA, the CDR3 is TGCGCCAGCAGCCCCCCGCTGGTTGGAAATGAGCAGTTCTTC.

This clonotype was seen more than once but under ten times. This rearrangement joins TRBV11-1 to TRBJ2-5, with D perhaps matching TRBD1 or TRBD2 (5 bases each). The CDR3 covers 14 residues. Trimming left V 5 bases short and J 7 bases short, with 17 bases between. Germline CDR1 reads SGHAT; CDR2 reads FQDESV (reference sequence). The CDR3 sequence: CASSRLRDQGTQYF. Written as DNA, the CDR3 is TGTGCCAGCAGCAGACTCCGGGACCAGGGGACCCAGTACTTC.

This clonotype was observed a few times. V and J are TRBV28 and TRBJ2-7, with D possibly being TRBD1 or TRBD2 (5 bases each). The CDR3 sequence is 13 residues long. V lost 6 bases to trimming and J lost 7 bases, with 16 bases between them. The germline CDR1 and CDR2 sequences are MDHEN and SYDVKM. CDR3 region: CASSTHPGREQYV. CDR3 bases: TGTGCCAGCAGCACCCACCCAGGGAGAGAGCAGTACGTC.

This clonotype was seen a few times. V gene TRBV20-1 combines with J gene TRBJ1-6, with TRBD1 as a possible D gene (6 bases). The CDR3 length is 14 residues. Germline-derived CDR1 and CDR2 are DFQATT and SNEGSKA (reference sequence). V lost 0 bases and J lost 8, with 11 bases in between. CDR3 protein: CSARDPGVDSPLHF. The DNA for the CDR3 is TGCAGTGCTAGAGATCCAGGGGTTGATTCACCCCTCCACTTT.

The rearrangement links TRBV3-1 to TRBJ2-2; D is undetermined. Germline lookup yields CDR1 LGHDT and CDR2 YNNKEL (reference sequence). The CDR3 is 15 amino acids. The V and J ends lost 0 bases and 7 bases respectively, with 12 bases between them. This chain's CDR3 is CASSQDRARGGELFF. As DNA, the CDR3 is TGTGCCAGCAGCCAAGATAGGGCCCGCGGCGGGGAGCTGTTTTTT.

This clonotype was detected only a few times. The chain has TRBV20-1 and TRBJ2-1, with 9 bases aligning to TRBD1. V lost 1 base, J lost 8 bases, and 9 bases stayed unmatched. This CDR3 has 15 amino acids. Looked up from germline, CDR1 is DFQATT and CDR2 is SNEGSKA (reference sequence). The chain's CDR3 is CSARALDRGSYEQFF. CDR3 bases: TGCAGTGCTAGAGCCTTGGACAGGGGATCGTATGAGCAGTTCTTC.

This sequence joins TRBV10-3 and TRBJ2-3, with 8 bases that match TRBD1. The CDR3 is 17 amino acids. Germline V lookup: CDR1 ENHRY, CDR2 SYGVKD. Trimming cost V 4 bases and J 1 base; bases outside gene matches: 10. Written as DNA, the CDR3 is TGTGCCATCAGTGCCGGGACAGGAAAAATTCGCACAGATACGCAGTATTTT. It yields the protein CAISAGTGKIRTDTQYF.

The chain recombines TRBV4-3 with TRBJ2-1; weak D call: TRBD1 (6 bases). Germline CDR1 LGHNA, CDR2 YSLEER. V was shortened by 4 bases and J by 3 bases, with 13 bases between the two germline ends. The CDR3 is made up of 15 amino acids. The CDR3, as DNA: TGCGCCAGCAGCCCCTTGACAGGAGACTACAATGAGCAGTTCTTC. Translating it yields CASSPLTGDYNEQFF.

The chain has TRBV6-2 or TRBV6-3 and TRBJ1-5, with D uncertain. Trimming pared 4 bases from V and 0 bases from J, leaving 7 bases between. Germline V CDR1 and CDR2: MNHEY, SVGEGT. The CDR3 extends over 14 amino acids. The CDR3 DNA reads TGTGCCAGCAGTTCGCGGGCTAGCAATCAGCCCCAGCATTTT. This encodes CASSSRASNQPQHF.

This clonotype was counted ten times or more. The chain links TRBV9 to TRBJ2-3, with 12 bases that match TRBD2. This CDR3 region has 16 residues. Trimming took 3 bases from V and 5 from J; bases not matched to a gene: 7. Germline assignment: CDR1 SGDLS and CDR2 YYNGEE. As DNA, the CDR3 is TGTGCCAGCAGCGGTACCGGGACTAGCGGGCTAGATACGCAGTATTTT. Amino acids: CASSGTGTSGLDTQYF.

The chain carries TRBV7-9 and TRBJ2-1; D is perhaps TRBD2 (6 bases). Trimming pared 4 bases from V and 6 bases from J, leaving 16 bases between. Germline values: CDR1 SEHNR, CDR2 FQNEAQ (reference sequence). The CDR3 contains 15 residues. DNA of the CDR3: TGTGCCAGCAGCTCGCCCCCGGGACTCAGCAATGAGCAGTTCTTC. This translates into CASSSPPGLSNEQFF.

The chain employs TRBV6-5 and TRBJ1-2; 7 bases agree with TRBD1. Germline V gene data show CDR1 as MNHEY and CDR2 as SVGAGI. The CDR3 is 12 amino acids. Germline trimming cut 6 bases from V and 5 bases from J; bases unmatched to any gene: 3. The CDR3 sequence: CASRPTGYGYTF. In DNA, the CDR3 is TGTGCCAGCAGGCCGACAGGGTATGGCTACACCTTC.

The chain employs TRBV6-2 or TRBV6-3 and TRBJ2-7; 7 bases line up with TRBD1. Trimming cost V 8 bases and J 2 bases; bases outside gene matches: 3. CDR3 size: 12 residues. CDR1 is MNHEY, CDR2 SVGEGT, per germline. CDR3: CASGTVTYEQYF. The CDR3 DNA follows: TGTGCCAGCGGGACAGTCACCTACGAGCAGTACTTC.